A selection of T cell receptor beta chains follows, all from one sample in a study of T cells in Graves' hyperthyroidism and ophthalmopathy. One entry per CDR3 protein results from TCRdb running MiXCR on the multiplex PCR reads. The profile covers about 410,000 distinct CDR3 sequences, with roughly 14% appearing a single time and about 12% taken by the ten largest. Specimen: blood. Receptor source: a man aged 18-30 years with Graves' ophthalmopathy. Both conserved end residues are part of each CDR3. D genes are given only for firm matches. A clone size is listed for some rows: how often the clone was seen (once, few, many), or a class if it is expanded.

TRBJ2-5 - TRBV7-2 TRBD2 TGTGCCAGCAGCTTATTCCCAGCGGGAGGGGGGGAGACCCAGTACTTC CASSLFPAGGGETQYF
TRBJ2-7 many TRBV13 TRBD2 TGTGCCAGCAGCTTAGGAGGCCTAGCGGGGACCTACGAGCAGTACTTC CASSLGGLAGTYEQYF
TRBJ1-1 - TRBV4-2 - TGTGCCAGCAGCCAAGAGGGGACAAACGGCTGGGACACTGAAGCTTTCTTT CASSQEGTNGWDTEAFF
TRBJ1-1 few TRBV19 - TGTGCCAGTGGGGATACTGGGGCTTTCTTT CASGDTGAFF
TRBJ1-4 few TRBV9 TRBD1 TGTGCCAGCAGCGGCAGCGGGGACAGGGGGCCTACTAATGAAAAACTGTTTTTT CASSGSGDRGPTNEKLFF
TRBJ1-3 many TRBV7-8 - TGTGCCAGCAGCTTTGGGTCCTCTGGAAACACCATATATTTT CASSFGSSGNTIYF
TRBJ2-3 - TRBV15 - TGTGCCACCAGCAAATTAGGGGGTACCAACGCAAGGGATACGCAGTATTTT CATSKLGGTNARDTQYF
TRBJ2-1 - TRBV6-1 TRBD2 TGTGCCAGCGGACTAGCCCTTTACAATGAGCAGTTCTTC CASGLALYNEQFF
TRBJ1-1 many TRBV5-8 - TGTGCCAGCAGCTTGTGGCAGGGGAACACTGAAGCTTTCTTT CASSLWQGNTEAFF
TRBJ1-1 many TRBV6-1 TRBD1 TGTGCCAGCAAAGGACAGGGGGCGGAAGCTTTCTTT CASKGQGAEAFF
TRBJ2-6 few TRBV19 - TGTGCCAGTAGTATCCCCAGGGGGGGGTCCGGGGCCAACGTCCTGACTTTC CASSIPRGGSGANVLTF
TRBJ2-1 - TRBV7-9 - TGTGCCGGCAGGCTAGACACTAATGAGCAGTTCTTC CAGRLDTNEQFF
TRBJ2-2 few TRBV4-1 - TGCGCCAGCAGCCAAGAAGGGACGCTGTGGGAGCTGTTTTTT CASSQEGTLWELFF
TRBJ2-7 many TRBV6-1 - TGTGCCAGCAGTGAGAGGGGTCCCTACGAGCAGTACTTC CASSERGPYEQYF
TRBJ2-7 many TRBV13 TRBD2 TGTGCCAGCAGCGAACGGACTAGCGGGGGCTACGAGCAGTACTTC CASSERTSGGYEQYF
TRBJ1-1 many TRBV20-1 - TGCAGTGCTTCCCCCCCTGGGGGGGCTGGAGCTGAAGCTTTCTTT CSASPPGGAGAEAFF
TRBJ2-1 many TRBV15 - TGTGCCACCAGCAGAAATCTTGGGCCGAGGGGGTCCTACAATGAGCAGTTCTTC CATSRNLGPRGSYNEQFF
TRBJ2-2 - TRBV18 TRBD2 TGTGCCAGCTCACCGGGACTAGCGGGGCAGAACACCGGGGAGCTGTTTTTT CASSPGLAGQNTGELFF
TRBJ2-5 many TRBV2 - TGTGCCAGCAGAGTTCCACCCCGGGAGTACCAAGAGACCCAGTACTTC CASRVPPREYQETQYF
TRBJ2-7 few TRBV19 - TGTGCCGGTACGCCCAGTTCGGGCTACGAGCAGTACTTC CAGTPSSGYEQYF
TRBJ2-4 - TRBV27 TRBD1 TGTGCCAGCAGCTCCAGGACAGGGGACAAAAACATTCAGTACTTC CASSSRTGDKNIQYF
TRBJ2-1 - TRBV2 TRBD2 TGTGCCAGCAACCCTAGCGGGAGGGCCTACAATGAGCAGTTCTTC CASNPSGRAYNEQFF
TRBJ2-2 few TRBV24-1 - TGTGCCACCAGTCATGGGCGGGAGAACACCGGGGAGCTGTTTTTT CATSHGRENTGELFF
TRBJ1-2 many TRBV3-1 TRBD1 TGTGCCAGCAGCTCCCGGGACAGGGGGCGCGTATGGTATGGCTACACCTTC CASSSRDRGRVWYGYTF
TRBJ2-1 - TRBV20-1 TRBD2 TGCAGTGCTAGGGAAAGCGGGGGGGCCTCTAATGAGCAGTTCTTC CSARESGGASNEQFF
TRBJ2-2 - TRBV13 TRBD2 TGTGCCAGCAGCTTAGTAGCGGGAGGCCTGGGCTGGCGGGAGCTGTTTTTT CASSLVAGGLGWRELFF
TRBJ1-5 few TRBV6-1 - TGTGCCAGCGGAGTTGGGACACCGCATCAGCCCCAGCATTTT CASGVGTPHQPQHF
TRBJ1-1 many TRBV7-2 - TGTGCCAGCAGCTCAGACAGGAACGGTGAAGCTTTCTTT CASSSDRNGEAFF
TRBJ1-1 - TRBV6-5 TRBD1 TGTGCCAGCAGTTACGGGACAGATGAAGCTTTCTTT CASSYGTDEAFF
TRBJ2-2 few TRBV13 TRBD2 TGTGCCAGCAGCTTAGAGTCCCATCCTAGCGGGAGTGTTCGCACCGGGGAGCTGTTTTTT CASSLESHPSGSVRTGELFF
TRBJ2-3 many TRBV18 - TGTGCCAGCTCACCTACAGGGTCATGGACAGATACGCAGTATTTT CASSPTGSWTDTQYF
TRBJ1-5 - TRBV24-1 - TGTGCCACCAGCCTTACTAGCAATCAGCCCCAGCATTTT CATSLTSNQPQHF
TRBJ2-5 many TRBV7-2 TRBD2 TGTGCCAGCAGCCGAGGTGGCGGGAGGGAAGAGACCCAGTACTTC CASSRGGGREETQYF
TRBJ2-7 many TRBV27 TRBD2 TGTGCCAGCAGTCGGGGAATTAGCGGGGCCTACGAGCAGTACTTC CASSRGISGAYEQYF
TRBJ1-1 many TRBV19 - TGTGCCAGTAGGTTGGGTGGGGGAATGGGCACTGAAGCTTTCTTT CASRLGGGMGTEAFF
TRBJ2-5 many TRBV3-1 - TGTGCCAGCAGCCAAGGTCTGCAAGCGACCCAGTACTTC CASSQGLQATQYF
TRBJ1-1 - TRBV19 - TGTGCCAGTAGTAGCCAAGCTAAGAACACTGAAGCTTTCTTT CASSSQAKNTEAFF
TRBJ1-2 few TRBV5-1 - TGCGCCAGCAGCTCGGGACCTGGCGACTATGGCTACACCTTC CASSSGPGDYGYTF
TRBJ2-7 many TRBV18 - TGTGCCAGCTCAGTGGAGGACGAGCAGTACTTC CASSVEDEQYF
TRBJ2-7 many TRBV12-3/TRBV12-4 - TGTGCCAGCAGTTTGCAGGGAAGCTCCTACGAGCAGTACTTC CASSLQGSSYEQYF
TRBJ1-2 few TRBV4-1 TRBD1 TGCGCCAGCAGCCAACAGGGGGCTGGCTATGGCTACACCTTC CASSQQGAGYGYTF
TRBJ2-5 - TRBV10-1 - TGCGCCAGCAGTGACCCAGGGGCCGGTCAAGAGACCCAGTACTTC CASSDPGAGQETQYF